A selection of T cell receptor beta chains follows, all from one sample in a study of identical twins. TCRdb reanalysed the 5' RACE reads using MiXCR and keeps one entry per CDR3 protein. The sample contains approximately 500,000 distinct CDR3 sequences, less than 25% of which appear only once. These data were also reused for a study on T cells expressing NK-cell markers.

Specimen: CD4+ T cells sorted from blood. The origin of the receptors is a woman under 30 in good health. The CDR3 runs from the conserved cysteine through the conserved F or W. The D gene is left open where the match is weak. Size tells how often a clone was seen (once, few, many) or the class of an expanded clone, and some rows leave it out.

length: 15; D: TRBD2; size: few; V: TRBV5-1; J: TRBJ2-2; DNA: TGCGCCAGCAGCTATACTAGCGGGAGTAACGGGGAGCTGTTTTTT; CDR3: CASSYTSGSNGELFF
length: 13; D: NA; size: few; V: TRBV14; J: TRBJ2-1; DNA: TGTGCCAGCAGCCAAGTGGTCCGGAATGAGCAGTTCTTC; CDR3: CASSQVVRNEQFF
length: 17; D: NA; size: NA; V: TRBV12-3/TRBV12-4; J: TRBJ2-3; DNA: TGTGCCAGGGGGGACATTTGGACAAACGAAAGCACAGATACGCAGTATTTT; CDR3: CARGDIWTNESTDTQYF
length: 13; D: NA; size: few; V: TRBV15; J: TRBJ2-1; DNA: TGTGCCACCAGGAGGACTACCTACAATGAGCAGTTCTTC; CDR3: CATRRTTYNEQFF
length: 14; D: TRBD1; size: NA; V: TRBV5-1; J: TRBJ2-3; DNA: TGCGCCAGCAGCTTGGATGACAGGGGCGATACGCAGTATTTT; CDR3: CASSLDDRGDTQYF
length: 13; D: NA; size: NA; V: TRBV12-3/TRBV12-4; J: TRBJ1-6; DNA: TGTGCCAGCAGTTGGGGTGTTAATTCACCCCTCCACTTT; CDR3: CASSWGVNSPLHF
length: 15; D: TRBD1; size: few; V: TRBV11-2; J: TRBJ2-5; DNA: TGTGCCAGCAGGGATCAGGGGGTTGGGGCGGAGACCCAGTACTTC; CDR3: CASRDQGVGAETQYF
length: 10; D: NA; size: few; V: TRBV10-3; J: TRBJ2-5; DNA: TGTCTCGCGTCATTGGAGACCCAGTACTTC; CDR3: CLASLETQYF
length: 14; D: NA; size: NA; V: TRBV2; J: TRBJ2-2; DNA: TGTGCCAGCAGTGAAGAAGGGTGGACCGGGGAGCTGTTTTTT; CDR3: CASSEEGWTGELFF
length: 15; D: TRBD1; size: many; V: TRBV5-6; J: TRBJ2-7; DNA: TGTGCCAGCAGCTTGGTCGGGACAGGGGGGTACGAGCAGTACTTC; CDR3: CASSLVGTGGYEQYF
length: 15; D: NA; size: NA; V: TRBV7-3; J: TRBJ2-3; DNA: TGTGCCAGCAGCTCCCGGGGGCCCAGCACAGATACGCAGTATTTT; CDR3: CASSSRGPSTDTQYF
length: 12; D: NA; size: NA; V: TRBV7-8; J: TRBJ2-3; DNA: TGTGCCAGCAGCTCGACGCCCGGGGCGCAGTATTTT; CDR3: CASSSTPGAQYF
length: 16; D: NA; size: NA; V: TRBV7-2; J: TRBJ2-7; DNA: TGTGCCAGCAGCCCAAGACAAAGAAATTACCCCTACGAGCAGTACTTC; CDR3: CASSPRQRNYPYEQYF
length: 15; D: NA; size: NA; V: TRBV5-4; J: TRBJ2-5; DNA: TGTGCCAGCAGCTTGAGGGCCGCGGGGCAAGAGACCCAGTACTTC; CDR3: CASSLRAAGQETQYF
length: 12; D: TRBD1; size: NA; V: TRBV30; J: TRBJ2-7; DNA: TGTGCCTGGAGCCGGGACAGCTACGAGCAGTACTTC; CDR3: CAWSRDSYEQYF
length: 14; D: TRBD2; size: NA; V: TRBV4-1; J: TRBJ2-1; DNA: TGCGCCAGCAGCCAACATAGCGGGAACAATGAGCAGTTCTTC; CDR3: CASSQHSGNNEQFF
length: 13; D: NA; size: few; V: TRBV7-2; J: TRBJ1-5; DNA: TGTGCCAGCAGCTTCGGGGTCGGGCAGCCCCAGCATTTT; CDR3: CASSFGVGQPQHF
length: 13; D: NA; size: NA; V: TRBV20-1; J: TRBJ1-5; DNA: TGCAGTGCTAGCGGACGGGACAATCAGCCCCAGCATTTT; CDR3: CSASGRDNQPQHF
length: 18; D: TRBD2; size: NA; V: TRBV5-5; J: TRBJ2-1; DNA: TGTGCCAGCAGCTTGGTGGTGTTTCGGACTAGCGGGAGTGGTGAGCAGTTCTTC; CDR3: CASSLVVFRTSGSGEQFF
length: 15; D: NA; size: NA; V: TRBV12-3/TRBV12-4; J: TRBJ2-5; DNA: TGTGCCAGCAGTTTGGGGGACGGAACTCAAGAGACCCAGTACTTC; CDR3: CASSLGDGTQETQYF
length: 13; D: NA; size: NA; V: TRBV7-2; J: TRBJ2-5; DNA: TGTGCCAGCAGCTTAGTGAGTCGGGAGACCCAGTACTTC; CDR3: CASSLVSRETQYF
length: 15; D: NA; size: NA; V: TRBV12-3/TRBV12-4; J: TRBJ2-3; DNA: TGTGCCAGCACCATTACAAGAGGAGAGTCAGATACGCAGTATTTT; CDR3: CASTITRGESDTQYF
length: 15; D: TRBD2; size: NA; V: TRBV5-1; J: TRBJ2-3; DNA: TGCGCCAGCAGCTTGGTTGTGGCGGGGGGGCGGACGCAGTATTTT; CDR3: CASSLVVAGGRTQYF
length: 17; D: TRBD2; size: NA; V: TRBV6-5; J: TRBJ2-3; DNA: TGTGCCAGCCAGTTAGCGTCGCTAGCGGGACACACAGATACGCAGTATTTT; CDR3: CASQLASLAGHTDTQYF
length: 12; D: NA; size: NA; V: TRBV10-3; J: TRBJ1-2; DNA: TGTGCCACCCAGGGAGGTGACTATGGCTACACCTTC; CDR3: CATQGGDYGYTF
length: 14; D: NA; size: once; V: TRBV5-1; J: TRBJ1-1; DNA: TGCGCCAGCAGCCCTGCGAGCGGGCATGCAGAAGCTTTCTTT; CDR3: CASSPASGHAEAFF
length: 14; D: NA; size: NA; V: TRBV20-1; J: TRBJ2-7; DNA: TGCAGTGCTAGAGATAGGCGGACCAACTACGAGCAGTACTTC; CDR3: CSARDRRTNYEQYF
length: 19; D: NA; size: few; V: TRBV6-2/TRBV6-3; J: TRBJ2-6; DNA: TGTGCCAGCAGTTACCCGAGGACAAGAAGTTCCTCTGGGGCCAACGTCCTGACTTTC; CDR3: CASSYPRTRSSSGANVLTF
length: 15; D: TRBD2; size: NA; V: TRBV5-1; J: TRBJ2-1; DNA: TGCGCCAGCAGCTCGGGACTAGTCTTGTACAATGAGCAGTTCTTC; CDR3: CASSSGLVLYNEQFF
length: 15; D: NA; size: NA; V: TRBV5-1; J: TRBJ1-2; DNA: TGCGCCAGCAGCTGGTTAGTCGGAGGCCAATCGGGCTACACCTTC; CDR3: CASSWLVGGQSGYTF
length: 14; D: TRBD2; size: NA; V: TRBV2; J: TRBJ2-3; DNA: TGTGCCAGCAGCCGGGGGGGCGGCACAGATACGCAGTATTTT; CDR3: CASSRGGGTDTQYF
length: 15; D: TRBD2; size: many; V: TRBV3-1; J: TRBJ2-1; DNA: TGTGCCTGCGAACGATCTAGCGGGGGGCCCAATGAGCAGTTCTTC; CDR3: CACERSSGGPNEQFF
length: 13; D: TRBD1; size: few; V: TRBV7-3; J: TRBJ2-2; DNA: TGTGCCAGCAGCTATCAGGGGGCCGGGGAGCTGTTTTTT; CDR3: CASSYQGAGELFF
length: 16; D: TRBD2; size: NA; V: TRBV20-1; J: TRBJ2-1; DNA: TGCTGTGCTAGATCCCCATTAGCGGGAGGAGACAATGAGCAGTTCTTC; CDR3: CCARSPLAGGDNEQFF
length: 15; D: NA; size: many; V: TRBV7-9; J: TRBJ2-1; DNA: TGTGCCAGCAGCCCATACAAGGGCGGTAACAATGAGCAGTTCTTC; CDR3: CASSPYKGGNNEQFF
length: 15; D: NA; size: few; V: TRBV14; J: TRBJ2-3; DNA: TGTGCCAGCAGCCAACCCGGGCGGGGCACAGATACGCAGTATTTT; CDR3: CASSQPGRGTDTQYF
length: 14; D: NA; size: NA; V: TRBV19; J: TRBJ2-1; DNA: TGTGCCAGTAGTATTAGCCACTCCTACAATGAGCAGTTCTTC; CDR3: CASSISHSYNEQFF
length: 14; D: NA; size: few; V: TRBV6-2/TRBV6-3; J: TRBJ2-1; DNA: TGTGCCAGCTTCGGCCAAAAGTCCTACAATGAGCAGTTCTTC; CDR3: CASFGQKSYNEQFF
length: 12; D: NA; size: NA; V: TRBV20-1; J: TRBJ2-1; DNA: TGCAGTGCTAGAGTTAGGCTAGGCGAGCAGTTCTTC; CDR3: CSARVRLGEQFF
length: 12; D: NA; size: NA; V: TRBV11-2; J: TRBJ1-2; DNA: TGTGCCAGCAGCTCCGGGACCTATGGCTACACCTTC; CDR3: CASSSGTYGYTF
length: 16; D: TRBD1; size: NA; V: TRBV5-4; J: TRBJ1-2; DNA: TGTGCCAGCAGCTTGGCCGGGCAGGGGGCGGTCTATGGCTACACCTTC; CDR3: CASSLAGQGAVYGYTF
length: 11; D: NA; size: few; V: TRBV6-1; J: TRBJ1-5; DNA: TGTGCCAGCAGCGACGAACGGCCCCAGCATTTT; CDR3: CASSDERPQHF
length: 20; D: NA; size: few; V: TRBV5-4; J: TRBJ2-5; DNA: TGTGCCAGCAGCTTTGTTTCAAGTTTTGGGGCAGGGGAAATTCAAGAGACCCAGTACTTC; CDR3: CASSFVSSFGAGEIQETQYF
length: 15; D: NA; size: NA; V: TRBV3-1; J: TRBJ2-3; DNA: TGTGCCAGCAGCCAAGACCACCTTTGGTCGAATACGCAGTATTTT; CDR3: CASSQDHLWSNTQYF
length: 15; D: TRBD2; size: NA; V: TRBV20-1; J: TRBJ2-1; DNA: TGCAGTGCTCAGGGGACTAGCGGGGGGGCATCCGAGCAGTTCTTC; CDR3: CSAQGTSGGASEQFF
length: 13; D: TRBD1; size: NA; V: TRBV10-3; J: TRBJ1-2; DNA: TGTGCCATCAGTGCCCAGGGGGTAAGGAATTACACCTTC; CDR3: CAISAQGVRNYTF
length: 16; D: TRBD2; size: NA; V: TRBV20-1; J: TRBJ2-3; DNA: TGCAGTGCTAGAAGGGTAGCGGGGGGGCTCATAGATACGCAGTATTTT; CDR3: CSARRVAGGLIDTQYF
length: 14; D: NA; size: NA; V: TRBV20-1; J: TRBJ1-5; DNA: TGCAGTGCTTACACAGGGAACGGCAATCAGCCCCAGCATTTT; CDR3: CSAYTGNGNQPQHF
length: 12; D: NA; size: NA; V: TRBV20-1; J: TRBJ2-7; DNA: TGCAGTGCTGCCGGGAGACTCTACGAGCAGTACTTC; CDR3: CSAAGRLYEQYF
length: 15; D: NA; size: NA; V: TRBV20-1; J: TRBJ1-2; DNA: TGCAGTGCTAGAGATCCCGTGGGGCAGAACTATGGCTACACCTTC; CDR3: CSARDPVGQNYGYTF
length: 15; D: TRBD1; size: NA; V: TRBV5-5; J: TRBJ1-2; DNA: TGTGCCAGCAGCTTTGGACAGGGGACCCTCTATGGCTACACCTTC; CDR3: CASSFGQGTLYGYTF
length: 14; D: NA; size: few; V: TRBV27; J: TRBJ1-2; DNA: TGTGCCAGCAGACCAGACAGGTACAACTATGGCTACACCTTC; CDR3: CASRPDRYNYGYTF
length: 17; D: NA; size: few; V: TRBV4-2; J: TRBJ2-3; DNA: TGTGCCAGCAGCCCCCTAGAACAGACAGAGCCCACAGATACGCAGTATTTT; CDR3: CASSPLEQTEPTDTQYF